This entry is about one T cell receptor (beta chain). Its target is unknown. One end of the junction fails to match germline, which may point to a read error. This specimen belongs to a study of T cell repertoires in cytomegalovirus infection. At the level of the study: Well-studied HLA-B-restricted epitopes and recently identified HLA-C-restricted epitopes of CMV were both used in the study. TCR beta signatures that were public indicated CMV infection and matching HLA type.

Each CDR3 protein is one row after TCRdb ran MiXCR on the reads. This table has some 46,000 distinct CDR3 sequences, about 21% appearing once. The CDR3 is 13 amino acids. Germline assignment: CDR1 MGHRA and CDR2 YSYEKL. Sequences were derived from CD8+ T cells from cultured PBMCs, sampled from culture after CMV antigen stimulation. The rearrangement links TRBV4-1 to TRBJ1-1; D might be TRBD1 (5 bases). The sequence came from a human donor in good health (CMV status not recorded). Some clones in this sample may be carry-over from other donors' samples. The CDR3 is CASSQVPGTDAFF. In nucleotides, the CDR3 is TGCGCCAGCAGCCAAGTCCCCGGGACTGACGCTTTCTTT.